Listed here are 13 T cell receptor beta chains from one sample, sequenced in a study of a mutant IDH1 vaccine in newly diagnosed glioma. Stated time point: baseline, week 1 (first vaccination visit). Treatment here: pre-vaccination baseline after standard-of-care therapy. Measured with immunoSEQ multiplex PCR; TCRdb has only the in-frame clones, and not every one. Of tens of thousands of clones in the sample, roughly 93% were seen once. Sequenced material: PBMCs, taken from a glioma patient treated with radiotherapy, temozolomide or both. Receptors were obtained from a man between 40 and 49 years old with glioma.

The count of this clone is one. The DNA of the CDR3 is TGTGCCAGCAGCTTACCGACAGGGGTAGAGACCCAGTACTTC. It translates to CASSLPTGVETQYF. The chain recombines TRBV7-9 with TRBJ2-5; 8 bases fit TRBD1. From germline, CDR1 is SEHNR and CDR2 FQNEAQ (reference sequence). J lost 4 bases, V lost 2 bases, and 3 bases had no gene match. This CDR3 spans 14 amino acids. Together with reference TRBV7-9 and TRBJ2-5, the CDR3 gives the full variable domain: DTGVSQNPRHKITKRGQNVTFRCDPISEHNRLYWYRQTLGQGPEFLTYFQNEAQLEKSRLLSDRFSAERPKGSFSTLEIQRTEQGDSAMYLCASSLPTGVETQYFGPGTRLLVL.

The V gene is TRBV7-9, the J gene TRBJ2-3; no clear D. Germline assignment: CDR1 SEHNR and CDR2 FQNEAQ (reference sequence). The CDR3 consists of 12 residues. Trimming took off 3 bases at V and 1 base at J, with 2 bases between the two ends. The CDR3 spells CASSFGTDTQYF. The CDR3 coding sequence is TGTGCCAGCAGCTTCGGCACAGATACGCAGTATTTT.

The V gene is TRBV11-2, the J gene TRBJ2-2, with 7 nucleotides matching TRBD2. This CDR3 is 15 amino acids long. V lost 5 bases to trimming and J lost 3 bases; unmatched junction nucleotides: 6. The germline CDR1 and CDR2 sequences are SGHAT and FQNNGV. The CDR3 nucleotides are TGTGCCAGCAGCCCAGCGGGGCACTACACCGGGGAGCTGTTTTTT. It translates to CASSPAGHYTGELFF.

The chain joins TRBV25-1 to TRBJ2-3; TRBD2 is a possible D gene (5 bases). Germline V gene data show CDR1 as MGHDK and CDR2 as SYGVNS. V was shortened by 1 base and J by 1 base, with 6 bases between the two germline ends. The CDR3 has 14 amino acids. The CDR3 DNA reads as TGTGCCAGCAGTGAATGGCGGGGCACAGATACGCAGTATTTT. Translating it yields CASSEWRGTDTQYF.

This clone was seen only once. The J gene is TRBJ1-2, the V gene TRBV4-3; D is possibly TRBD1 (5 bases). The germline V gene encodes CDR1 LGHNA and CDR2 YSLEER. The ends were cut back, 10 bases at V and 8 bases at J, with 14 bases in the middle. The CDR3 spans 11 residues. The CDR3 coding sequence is TGCGCCACTTGGGGCGCCATGGGCTACACCTTC. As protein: CATWGAMGYTF.

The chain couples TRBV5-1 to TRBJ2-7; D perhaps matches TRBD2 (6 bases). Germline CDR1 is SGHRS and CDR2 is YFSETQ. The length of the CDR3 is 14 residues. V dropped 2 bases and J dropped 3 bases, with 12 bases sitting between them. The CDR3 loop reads CASSLGRRDYEQYF. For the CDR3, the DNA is TGCGCCAGCAGCTTAGGCAGGCGGGACTACGAGCAGTACTTC.

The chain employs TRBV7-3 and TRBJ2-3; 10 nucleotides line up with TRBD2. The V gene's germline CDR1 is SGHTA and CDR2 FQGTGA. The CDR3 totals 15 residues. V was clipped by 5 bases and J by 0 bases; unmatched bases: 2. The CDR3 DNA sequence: TGTGCCAGCAGCCTGACTAGCGGGAGCACAGATACGCAGTATTTT. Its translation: CASSLTSGSTDTQYF. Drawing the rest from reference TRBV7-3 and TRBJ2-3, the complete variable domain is GAGVSQTPSNKVTEKGKYVELRCDPISGHTALYWYRQSLGQGPEFLIYFQGTGAADDSGLPNDRFFAVRPEGSVSTLKIQRTERGDSAVYLCASSLTSGSTDTQYFGPGTRLTVL.

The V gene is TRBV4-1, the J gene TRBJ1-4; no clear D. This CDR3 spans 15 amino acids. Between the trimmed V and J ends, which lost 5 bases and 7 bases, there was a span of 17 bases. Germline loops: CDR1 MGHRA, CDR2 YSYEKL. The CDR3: CASSSRLGSGEKLFF. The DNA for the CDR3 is TGCGCCAGCAGCTCCCGGCTAGGGTCGGGTGAAAAACTGTTTTTT.

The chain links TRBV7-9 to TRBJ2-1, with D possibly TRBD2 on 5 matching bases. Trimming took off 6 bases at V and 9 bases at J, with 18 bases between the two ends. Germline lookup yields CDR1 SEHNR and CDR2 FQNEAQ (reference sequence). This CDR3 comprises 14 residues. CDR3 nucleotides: TGTGCCAGCAGACCGGACTGGAACTCAGGTGAGCAGTTCTTC. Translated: CASRPDWNSGEQFF.

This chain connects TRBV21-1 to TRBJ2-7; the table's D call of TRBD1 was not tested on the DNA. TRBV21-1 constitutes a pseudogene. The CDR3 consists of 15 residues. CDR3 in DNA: TGTGCCAGCAGCAAAAGACAGAAAGGTTCCTACGAGCAGTACTTC. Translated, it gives CASSKRQKGSYEQYF.

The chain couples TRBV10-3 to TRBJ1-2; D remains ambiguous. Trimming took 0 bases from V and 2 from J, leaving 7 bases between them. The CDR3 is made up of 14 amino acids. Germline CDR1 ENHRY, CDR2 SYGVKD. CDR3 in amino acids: CAISESSGNYGYTF. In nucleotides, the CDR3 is TGTGCCATCAGTGAGTCGAGCGGGAACTATGGCTACACCTTC.

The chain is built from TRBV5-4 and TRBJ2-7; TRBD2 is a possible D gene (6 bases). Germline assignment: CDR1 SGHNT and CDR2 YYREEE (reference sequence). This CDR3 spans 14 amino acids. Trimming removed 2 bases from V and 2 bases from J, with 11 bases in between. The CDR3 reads CASSFPGVPYEQYF. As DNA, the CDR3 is TGTGCCAGCAGCTTCCCGGGAGTACCCTACGAGCAGTACTTC.

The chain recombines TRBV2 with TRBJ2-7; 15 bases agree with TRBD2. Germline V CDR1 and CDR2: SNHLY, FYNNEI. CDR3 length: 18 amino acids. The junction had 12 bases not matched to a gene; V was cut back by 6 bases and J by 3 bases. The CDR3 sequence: CASRRREGLAGGIYEQYF. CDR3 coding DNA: TGTGCCAGCAGACGAAGAGAGGGACTAGCGGGGGGCATCTACGAGCAGTACTTC. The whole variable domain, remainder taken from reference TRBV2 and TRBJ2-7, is EPEVTQTPSHQVTQMGQEVILRCVPISNHLYFYWYRQILGQKVEFLVSFYNNEISEKSEIFDDQFSVERPDGSNFTLKIRSTKLEDSAMYFCASRRREGLAGGIYEQYFGPGTRLTVT.